This record concerns one T cell receptor (beta chain) sequence. Other DNA sequences of this sample code for an identical CDR3. The data stem from a study of shared clonotypes between healthy human individuals. Study-wide context: Those who served as donors were a couple of women and a few men between the ages of 18 and 49.

The CDR3 length is 14 residues. The germline V gene encodes CDR1 SGHTA and CDR2 FQGNSA. V was cut by 1 base and J by 0 bases, with 7 bases left in between. As handled by the study authors: ImmunoSEQ output held junction-only sequences without quality scores, so filtering differed. Generated by immunoSEQ multiplex PCR, the TCRdb table keeps only in-frame clones and is missing some. V and J calls and clone size follow that table, whereas D and trimming were derived from the DNA. This table holds over 2 million clones, 85% to 95% found once. Healthy and HIV-negative, the adult donors had no recent acute infections or vaccinations. It was into CD45RA+ naive and CD45RA-negative memory subsets that the CD4+ cells were split.

The J gene is TRBJ2-7, the V gene TRBV7-2; D is uncertain. This receptor was identified in a man younger than 35 in good health. Sequencing used naive CD4+ T cells sorted from blood. Indicated subset: CD45RA+ positively selected. CDR3 region: CASSLGGFSYEQYF. The CDR3 DNA reads as TGTGCCAGCAGCTTAGGGGGTTTCTCCTACGAGCAGTACTTC.